Following are 28 T cell receptor beta chains from one sample sequenced in a study of cytomegalovirus exposure and HLA in healthy donors. Both 60 Vbeta primers and 13 Jbeta primers went into the PCR. TCRdb's table, derived via immunoSEQ multiplex PCR, lists solely in-frame clones and lacks some. Found here are over 250,000 clones, under 80% of them singletons; the top ten hold 2% to 2.5%. Sequencing was done on a sample of PBMCs. The origin of the receptors is a female donor in good health and CMV-seronegative.

This clone was picked up one time. V gene TRBV18 combines with J gene TRBJ1-2, with D uncertain. The CDR3 length is 13 residues. V lost 3 bases to trimming and J lost 2 bases, with 7 bases between them. CDR1 is KGHSH, CDR2 LQKENI, per germline. The CDR3 DNA follows: TGTGCCAGCTCACCGAACGGGAACTATGGCTACACCTTC. The encoded protein is CASSPNGNYGYTF.

This sequence joins TRBV5-1 and TRBJ2-3, with a weak D call TRBD2 (9 bases). The CDR3 loop spans 22 amino acids. Trimming took off 0 bases at V and 3 bases at J, with 32 bases between the two ends. The germline V gene has CDR1 SGHRS and CDR2 YFSETQ. In DNA form, the CDR3 reads TGCGCCAGCAGCTTGGGTGCCGGGACAGGTACGGTTAGCGGGAGAAGTACAGATACGCAGTATTTT. As protein: CASSLGAGTGTVSGRSTDTQYF.

This clone has more than one count but fewer than ten. The rearrangement links TRBV19 to TRBJ1-5, with TRBD1 as a possible D gene (6 bases). Trimming cost V 7 bases and J 7 bases, with 17 bases left between them. Germline V gene data show CDR1 as LNHDA and CDR2 as SQIVND (reference sequence). CDR3 length: 14 residues. The CDR3 bases are TGTGCCAGTACCTACTCCACAGGGATCCAGCCCCAGCATTTT. Protein product: CASTYSTGIQPQHF.

This clone has only a few counts. The chain recombines TRBV30 with TRBJ2-7, with 11 bases fitting TRBD2. Germline CDR1 reads GTSNPN; CDR2 reads SVGIG (reference sequence). The CDR3 loop spans 13 amino acids. The ends lost 3 bases at V and 5 bases at J; junction bases unmatched: 3. The CDR3 sequence is CAWRTSGAHEQYF. The CDR3 region has the DNA TGTGCCTGGAGGACTAGCGGGGCCCACGAGCAGTACTTC.

This clone has more than one count but fewer than ten. The rearrangement joins TRBV6-1 to TRBJ1-1, with TRBD1 identical over 8 bases. Germline trimming cut 4 bases from V and 1 base from J; bases unmatched to any gene: 8. The CDR3 is 16 amino acids. The germline V gene encodes CDR1 MNHNS and CDR2 SASEGT. The CDR3 coding sequence is TGTGCCAGCAGTGGGTCCCGGGACAGGAGGAACACTGAAGCTTTCTTT. It is translated as CASSGSRDRRNTEAFF.

V gene TRBV28 combines with J gene TRBJ2-5; no definite D call. Near its end, the DNA agrees better with TRBJ2-7, so the J call may be wrong. In germline, CDR1 is MDHEN, CDR2 SYDVKM. CDR3 length equals 16 residues. CDR3 in amino acids: CASSLGVVSLSYEQYF. CDR3 sequence (DNA): TGTGCCAGCAGTTTAGGAGTTGTCTCACTATCCTACGAGCAGTACTTC.

J is TRBJ1-1 and V is TRBV25-1; 7 nucleotides agree with TRBD1. The germline gives CDR1 MGHDK, CDR2 SYGVNS. CDR3 length equals 15 residues. After removal of 4 bases from V and 7 bases from J, the junction contained 12 bases not matched to a gene. The CDR3 loop is CASSALLTGMDEAFF. Written as DNA, the CDR3 is TGTGCCAGCAGTGCCCTTTTGACAGGGATGGATGAAGCTTTCTTT.

V gene TRBV5-1 combines with J gene TRBJ1-6; possible D gene TRBD1, 5 bases. V dropped 3 bases and J dropped 7 bases, with 14 bases sitting between them. CDR1 SGHRS and CDR2 YFSETQ come from the germline V gene. CDR3 length: 15 residues. This CDR3 reads CASSWGGRGNSPLHF. The DNA of the CDR3 is TGCGCCAGCAGCTGGGGGGGACGGGGAAATTCACCCCTCCACTTT.

This clone was observed a single time. The chain carries TRBV6-6 and TRBJ2-2, with TRBD2 matching over 7 bases. Looked up from germline, CDR1 is MNHNY and CDR2 is SVGAGI (reference sequence). The V gene end was trimmed by 4 bases and the J gene end by 4 bases; junction bases not matched to a gene: 6. CDR3 size: 15 residues. CDR3 protein: CASSSREDVTGELFF. CDR3 nucleotides: TGTGCCAGCAGTTCACGGGAGGATGTCACCGGGGAGCTGTTTTTT.

The CDR3 nucleotides are TGTGCCAGCAGTGAAACAGGGCTTAGCAATCAGCCCCAGCATTTT. It codes for CASSETGLSNQPQHF. The V call is TRBV28, the J call TRBJ1-5; maybe TRBD1 (6 bases). Trimming removed 5 bases from V and 0 bases from J, with 11 bases in between. Germline V lookup: CDR1 MDHEN, CDR2 SYDVKM. The CDR3 is 15 amino acids.

The chain employs TRBV6-1 and TRBJ1-5; possibly TRBD1 for D (5 bases). Germline V gene lookup returns CDR1 MNHNS and CDR2 SASEGT. CDR3 length equals 14 residues. Trimming left V 7 bases short and J 4 bases short, with 14 bases between. The DNA of the CDR3 is TGTGCCAGCAAGCACCCGGCAGGGAATCAGCCCCAGCATTTT. This codes for CASKHPAGNQPQHF.

The CDR3 reads CASSPRAGGDEKLFF. In nucleotides, the CDR3 is TGTGCCAGCAGCCCCAGAGCCGGCGGGGATGAAAAACTGTTTTTT. This chain joins TRBV11-3 and TRBJ1-4, with D unclear. Deletions cut 5 bases from V and 6 bases from J, with 16 bases between. The germline V gene encodes CDR1 SGHNT and CDR2 YENEEA. CDR3 size: 15 residues.

The rearrangement uses TRBV6-1 and TRBJ2-5; D gene uncertain. Per germline, CDR1 MNHNS and CDR2 SASEGT. CDR3 size: 11 residues. V lost 5 bases to trimming and J lost 5 bases, with 6 bases between them. The CDR3 sequence: CASSWAETQYF. CDR3 DNA sequence: TGTGCCAGCAGTTGGGCGGAGACCCAGTACTTC.

V is TRBV6-1 and J is TRBJ2-7; TRBD1 might be the D (6 bases). There are 12 residues in the CDR3. Trimming took 7 bases from V and 5 from J, leaving 12 bases between them. The germline CDR1 and CDR2 sequences are MNHNS and SASEGT. The CDR3 region is CASNRELNEQYF. In DNA, the CDR3 is TGTGCCAGCAACAGGGAACTCAACGAGCAGTACTTC.

The chain's CDR3 is CASSPETDRVGQTQHF. As DNA, the CDR3 is TGTGCCAGTAGCCCCGAAACAGACAGGGTAGGCCAGACCCAGCATTTT. The chain couples TRBV19 to TRBJ1-5; 7 bases line up with TRBD1. Germline values: CDR1 LNHDA, CDR2 SQIVND (reference sequence). This CDR3 has 16 amino acids. The trim removed 6 bases at V and 11 bases at J, leaving 19 bases unmatched.

This rearrangement joins TRBV7-6 to TRBJ2-1; tentative D call: TRBD2 (5 bases). V gave up 0 bases and J gave up 7 bases, with 13 bases separating them. Germline CDR1 and CDR2: SGHVS and FNYEAQ. CDR3 length: 15 amino acids. This CDR3 reads CASSLASGFGNEQFF. The CDR3 DNA sequence: TGTGCCAGCAGCTTAGCGTCGGGATTTGGGAATGAGCAGTTCTTC. Full variable domain (remainder filled in from reference TRBV7-6 and TRBJ2-1): GAGVSQSPRYKVTKRGQDVALRCDPISGHVSLYWYRQALGQGPEFLTYFNYEAQQDKSGLPNDRFSAERPEGSISTLTIQRTEQRDSAMYRCASSLASGFGNEQFFGPGTRLTVL.

This clone showed up just a few times. V usage is TRBV25-1 and J usage is TRBJ1-6; D gene uncertain. Trimming removed 1 base from V and 10 bases from J, with 14 bases in between. The V gene's germline CDR1 is MGHDK and CDR2 SYGVNS. There are 15 residues in the CDR3. CDR3 protein: CASSESLGLRSPLHF. The CDR3 bases are TGTGCCAGCAGTGAATCGCTGGGTTTGCGGTCACCCCTCCACTTT.

The chain recombines TRBV5-1 with TRBJ1-5; D gene unclear. The V and J ends lost 0 bases and 0 bases respectively, with 13 bases between them. Germline CDR1 SGHRS, CDR2 YFSETQ. This CDR3 is built from 17 residues. The CDR3 sequence is CASSLEPADYSNQPQHF. Here the CDR3 DNA reads TGCGCCAGCAGCTTGGAGCCAGCCGACTATAGCAATCAGCCCCAGCATTTT. The entire variable domain, with the rest obtained from reference TRBV5-1 and TRBJ1-5, is as follows: KAGVTQTPRYLIKTRGQQVTLSCSPISGHRSVSWYQQTPGQGLQFLFEYFSETQRNKGNFPGRFSGRQFSNSRSEMNVSTLELGDSALYLCASSLEPADYSNQPQHFGDGTRLSIL.

The rearrangement uses TRBV27 and TRBJ2-7, with a tentative D call TRBD1 (6 bases). Germline V gene sequence: CDR1 MNHEY, CDR2 SMNVEV (reference sequence). The length of the CDR3 is 17 residues. Trimming shortened V by 2 bases and J by 3 bases, and 20 bases separated the two germline ends. Written as DNA, the CDR3 is TGTGCCAGCAGTTTAATACGGGACACCGATTTTTTCTACGAGCAGTACTTC. This sequence encodes CASSLIRDTDFFYEQYF.

The rearrangement joins TRBV7-2 to TRBJ2-5; 9 nucleotides match TRBD1. V lost 2 bases to trimming and J lost 5 bases; unmatched junction nucleotides: 3. Per the germline V gene, CDR1 is SGHTA and CDR2 is FQGNSA. The CDR3 sequence is 14 residues long. The CDR3 reads CASSLTGGEETQYF. In DNA form, the CDR3 reads TGTGCCAGCAGCTTAACAGGGGGCGAGGAGACCCAGTACTTC.

The chain carries TRBV9 and TRBJ1-1, with 8 bases aligning to TRBD1. Germline loops: CDR1 SGDLS, CDR2 YYNGEE. The ends lost 4 bases at V and 3 bases at J; junction bases unmatched: 8. The CDR3 is 15 amino acids. CDR3 nucleotides: TGTGCCAGCAGCCCTAGGACAGGGCCCGACACTGAAGCTTTCTTT. Amino acids: CASSPRTGPDTEAFF.

In this sample, this clone turned up a few times. V gene TRBV7-9 combines with J gene TRBJ1-1, with a tentative D call TRBD1 (5 bases). CDR1 is SEHNR and CDR2 is FQNEAQ in the germline V gene (reference sequence). Trimming took 3 bases from V and 2 from J, leaving 7 bases between them. The CDR3 is made up of 13 amino acids. CDR3 nucleotides: TGTGCCAGCAGCTTCGACAGTAACACTGAAGCTTTCTTT. Translated, it gives CASSFDSNTEAFF.

This sequence joins TRBV5-1 and TRBJ2-7, with 13 bases that match TRBD2. CDR1 and CDR2 from the germline V gene are SGHRS and YFSETQ. CDR3 length: 17 residues. The trim removed 1 base at V and 4 bases at J, leaving 8 bases unmatched. CDR3 sequence reads: CASSLPTSGRVKYEQYF. The CDR3 DNA follows: TGCGCCAGCAGCTTGCCCACTAGCGGGAGGGTTAAGTACGAGCAGTACTTC.

The chain carries TRBV2 and TRBJ1-2, with a tentative D call TRBD1 (6 bases). Germline loops: CDR1 SNHLY, CDR2 FYNNEI. The CDR3 runs 14 residues. Trimming took off 6 bases at V and 5 bases at J, with 16 bases between the two ends. The CDR3 here is CASRAATGPYGYTF. CDR3 sequence (DNA): TGTGCCAGCAGAGCTGCGACAGGCCCGTATGGCTACACCTTC.

The chain links TRBV5-1 to TRBJ2-2, with 7 bases fitting TRBD1. Germline V gene sequence: CDR1 SGHRS, CDR2 YFSETQ. CDR3 length equals 15 residues. Trimming at V came to 1 base and at J to 2 bases, leaving 2 bases not matched to a gene. CDR3 sequence: CASSLTGDNTGELFF. The CDR3 DNA reads as TGCGCCAGCAGCTTGACAGGGGACAACACCGGGGAGCTGTTTTTT.

The CDR3 spells CASSPLTGGPGGSQYF. CDR3 nucleotide sequence: TGTGCCAGCAGCCCCCTAACGGGAGGGCCTGGAGGATCGCAGTATTTT. The chain links TRBV7-9 to TRBJ2-3; 8 positions agree with TRBD2. Per germline, CDR1 SEHNR and CDR2 FQNEAQ (reference sequence). V shed 5 bases and J 10 bases; nucleotides not matched to a gene: 17. CDR3 size: 16 residues. The whole variable domain, remainder taken from reference TRBV7-9 and TRBJ2-3, is DTGVSQNPRHKITKRGQNVTFRCDPISEHNRLYWYRQTLGQGPEFLTYFQNEAQLEKSRLLSDRFSAERPKGSFSTLEIQRTEQGDSAMYLCASSPLTGGPGGSQYFGPGTRLTVL.

This clone was seen once. The gene calls are TRBV2 and TRBJ2-1; D might be TRBD2 (6 bases). This CDR3 is built from 15 residues. V was shortened by 10 bases and J by 0 bases, with 16 bases between the two germline ends. Germline V gene lookup returns CDR1 SNHLY and CDR2 FYNNEI. The CDR3 region has the DNA TGTGCCAATTCCGGGAGTGGGTCCTCCTACAATGAGCAGTTCTTC. Protein sequence: CANSGSGSSYNEQFF.

This clone showed up just once. The gene calls are TRBV2 and TRBJ2-5; TRBD2 might be the D (5 bases). CDR1 and CDR2 (germline): SNHLY, FYNNEI. The CDR3 sequence is 13 residues long. V was trimmed by 1 base and J by 7 bases, leaving 10 bases between them. The CDR3 region has the DNA TGTGCCAGCAGTGAAGTTGCGGGCGGGACCCAGTACTTC. This encodes CASSEVAGGTQYF.